These 10 T cell receptor beta chains were all obtained from the same sample, sequenced in a study of T cell responses to AZD1222 COVID-19 vaccine. Sequencing was performed with immunoSEQ multiplex PCR; in TCRdb, only in-frame clones are kept and a portion is missing. The data hold some 120,000 clones, with roughly nine tenths observed a single time. Sequenced material: peripheral blood, taken on day 0 of AZD1222 vaccination. These receptors originate from an adult in good health.

The rearrangement uses TRBV2 and TRBJ1-4; 9 bases fit TRBD1. Germline CDR1 is SNHLY and CDR2 is FYNNEI. With 2 bases clipped from V and 7 bases from J, the junction kept 5 bases outside the gene matches. The CDR3 has 15 amino acids. The CDR3 bases are TGTGCCAGCAGTGAACTACAGGGGGCCCGTGAAAAACTGTTTTTT. Encoded protein: CASSELQGAREKLFF.

On this clone: Other DNA sequences in the sample encode the same CDR3. The chain uses TRBV10-3 and TRBJ1-2; D call uncertain. This CDR3 region has 14 residues. The V gene lost 0 bases and the J gene lost 2 bases, with 7 bases spanning the gap. The germline V gene has CDR1 ENHRY and CDR2 SYGVKD. CDR3 nucleotide sequence: TGTGCCATCAGTGAGTCTGGGCCCAACTATGGCTACACCTTC. Translation gives CAISESGPNYGYTF.

This sequence joins TRBV7-2 and TRBJ2-2; D remains unclear. CDR1 is SGHTA and CDR2 is FQGNSA in the germline V gene. V shed 2 bases and J shed 3 bases, with 10 bases lying between them. The CDR3 runs to 15 residues. The CDR3: CASSLFGWDTGELFF. CDR3 nucleotide sequence: TGTGCCAGCAGCTTATTCGGGTGGGACACCGGGGAGCTGTTTTTT.

The V and J genes are TRBV7-2 and TRBJ2-3; D ambiguous. The V gene's germline CDR1 is SGHTA and CDR2 FQGNSA. Trimming removed 5 bases from V and 1 base from J, with 16 bases in between. This CDR3 has 16 amino acids. CDR3 DNA: TGTGCCAGCAGCCTCCTATGGACCTTGGGCACAGATACGCAGTATTTT. As protein: CASSLLWTLGTDTQYF. The full variable domain, completed using reference TRBV7-2 and TRBJ2-3, is GAGVSQSPSNKVTEKGKDVELRCDPISGHTALYWYRQSLGQGLEFLIYFQGNSAPDKSGLPSDRFSAERTGGSVSTLTIQRTQQEDSAVYLCASSLLWTLGTDTQYFGPGTRLTVL.

A few counts support this clone. The rearrangement links TRBV5-4 to TRBJ1-2; D not certain. The CDR3 covers 11 residues. Germline-derived CDR1 and CDR2 are SGHNT and YYREEE (reference sequence). Deletions cut 4 bases from V and 7 bases from J, with 8 bases between. CDR3 DNA: TGTGCCAGCAGCCTACATTTTGGCTACACCTTC. This gives the protein CASSLHFGYTF. Using reference TRBV5-4 and TRBJ1-2 for the parts outside the CDR3, the full variable domain is ETGVTQSPTHLIKTRGQQVTLRCSSQSGHNTVSWYQQALGQGPQFIFQYYREEENGRGNFPPRFSGLQFPNYSSELNVNALELDDSALYLCASSLHFGYTFGSGTRLTVV.

The count of this clone is one. This chain links TRBV6-5 with TRBJ2-1, with D perhaps matching TRBD2 (5 bases). The germline V gene encodes CDR1 MNHEY and CDR2 SVGAGI. The CDR3 is 15 residues long. Trimming pared 5 bases from V and 5 bases from J, leaving 16 bases between. The CDR3 loop is CASSPGPEGHNEQFF. In DNA, the CDR3 is TGTGCCAGCAGTCCCGGACCAGAGGGTCACAATGAGCAGTTCTTC.

V gene TRBV5-1 combines with J gene TRBJ1-5; D may be TRBD1 (5 bases). Germline V gene lookup returns CDR1 SGHRS and CDR2 YFSETQ. This CDR3 has 13 amino acids. V was clipped by 0 bases and J by 6 bases, with 7 bases between them. The CDR3 region is CASSLDGGQPQHF. DNA for the CDR3: TGCGCCAGCAGCTTGGATGGGGGTCAGCCCCAGCATTTT. Together with reference TRBV5-1 and TRBJ1-5, the CDR3 gives the full variable domain: KAGVTQTPRYLIKTRGQQVTLSCSPISGHRSVSWYQQTPGQGLQFLFEYFSETQRNKGNFPGRFSGRQFSNSRSEMNVSTLELGDSALYLCASSLDGGQPQHFGDGTRLSIL.

This clone came up a few times. This sequence joins TRBV11-3 and TRBJ2-5; 14 bases map to TRBD2. The CDR3 sequence is 18 residues long. With V trimmed by 3 bases and J by 5 bases, 11 bases remained unmatched. Germline lookup yields CDR1 SGHNT and CDR2 YENEEA. CDR3 sequence: CASSLGTSGRRAVETQYF. CDR3 nucleotides: TGTGCCAGCAGCTTGGGGACTAGCGGGAGAAGAGCGGTCGAGACCCAGTACTTC.

This chain uses TRBV2 with TRBJ1-4; no reliable D call. CDR1 and CDR2 (germline): SNHLY, FYNNEI. CDR3 length: 15 amino acids. V lost 7 bases to trimming and J lost 5 bases, with 17 bases between them. The CDR3 DNA reads as TGTGCCAGCATCCAGGAGGTCCTAGGGAATGAAAAACTGTTTTTT. This gives the protein CASIQEVLGNEKLFF.

The chain combines TRBV12-3 or TRBV12-4 with TRBJ1-2, with D possibly being TRBD1 (6 bases). V was clipped by 6 bases and J by 8 bases, with 16 bases between them. The CDR3 length is 13 residues. The CDR3 DNA follows: TGTGCCAGCAGCCCCGGACAGAGACGCGGCTACACCTTC. Encoded protein: CASSPGQRRGYTF.